This is a list of T cell receptor beta chains from one sample in a study of post-analysis software for immune sequencing data. TCRdb recomputed calls from the PCR reads with MiXCR, one row per CDR3 protein. Of approximately 730,000 distinct CDR3 sequences in the sample, just under 30% were seen once. Specimen: blood. The receptor source for this set is a girl under 18 with multiple sclerosis. The conserved cysteine and the conserved F or W are not part of the CDR3 here. Clone size, where shown, is once, few, many, or a class for clones that have expanded.

v_gene: TRBV7-8
j_gene: TRBJ2-7
abundance: few
CDR3aa: ASSLVGHFYEQY

v_gene: TRBV20-1
j_gene: TRBJ1-5
abundance: many
CDR3aa: SADGRGKQPQH

v_gene: TRBV6-1
j_gene: TRBJ2-1
abundance: NA
CDR3aa: ASSGGQGQGSYNEQF

v_gene: TRBV5-1
j_gene: TRBJ2-5
abundance: few
CDR3aa: ASSLTGSEEETQY

v_gene: TRBV7-2
j_gene: TRBJ2-1
abundance: few
CDR3aa: ASSSQILPSAYEQF

v_gene: TRBV20-1
j_gene: TRBJ1-5
abundance: NA
CDR3aa: SARAPGNQPQH

v_gene: TRBV15
j_gene: TRBJ2-6
abundance: NA
CDR3aa: ATSRDTGAGGANVLT

v_gene: TRBV7-9
j_gene: NA
abundance: NA
CDR3aa: ASSSLGNLEQY

v_gene: TRBV29-1
j_gene: TRBJ2-2
abundance: NA
CDR3aa: SVATANTGELF

v_gene: TRBV6-6
j_gene: TRBJ2-1
abundance: few
CDR3aa: ASLAIRRNEQF

v_gene: TRBV10-3
j_gene: TRBJ1-5
abundance: NA
CDR3aa: AISETQTGQPQH

v_gene: TRBV9
j_gene: TRBJ2-5
abundance: few
CDR3aa: ASSVASSGKGETQY

v_gene: TRBV5-1
j_gene: TRBJ1-2
abundance: NA
CDR3aa: ASSSGQGTANYGHT

v_gene: TRBV9
j_gene: TRBJ2-5
abundance: few
CDR3aa: ASSVGGGQETQY

v_gene: TRBV5-1
j_gene: TRBJ1-1
abundance: few
CDR3aa: ASSPTRGGEGAEAF

v_gene: TRBV20-1
j_gene: TRBJ1-5
abundance: few
CDR3aa: SASTGGDQPQH

v_gene: TRBV6-6
j_gene: TRBJ1-2
abundance: NA
CDR3aa: ASISPREYGYT

v_gene: TRBV6-6
j_gene: TRBJ2-5
abundance: NA
CDR3aa: ASSSTFRQETQY

v_gene: TRBV6-2/TRBV6-3
j_gene: TRBJ2-3
abundance: NA
CDR3aa: ASRPDRADTQY

v_gene: TRBV15
j_gene: TRBJ2-1
abundance: few
CDR3aa: ATLPGLAGGPPYNEQF

v_gene: TRBV2
j_gene: TRBJ2-3
abundance: NA
CDR3aa: ASSDPVADTQY

v_gene: TRBV7-9
j_gene: NA
abundance: NA
CDR3aa: ASSLPGQGNHEQY

v_gene: TRBV7-9
j_gene: TRBJ2-5
abundance: few
CDR3aa: ASSSRDAETQY

v_gene: TRBV29-1
j_gene: TRBJ2-7
abundance: NA
CDR3aa: SVRGVGVEQY

v_gene: TRBV20-1
j_gene: TRBJ2-4
abundance: NA
CDR3aa: SPGIRDKNIQY

v_gene: TRBV5-5
j_gene: TRBJ1-6
abundance: NA
CDR3aa: ASSLLFSEYNSPLH

v_gene: TRBV29-1
j_gene: TRBJ2-7
abundance: NA
CDR3aa: SGTGTPNGEQY

v_gene: TRBV6-2/TRBV6-3
j_gene: TRBJ2-7
abundance: few
CDR3aa: ASTDKGGRSYEQY

v_gene: TRBV7-2
j_gene: TRBJ1-2
abundance: NA
CDR3aa: ASSGYTVVRTYGYT

v_gene: TRBV28
j_gene: TRBJ1-2
abundance: NA
CDR3aa: ASSFLTGEYGYT